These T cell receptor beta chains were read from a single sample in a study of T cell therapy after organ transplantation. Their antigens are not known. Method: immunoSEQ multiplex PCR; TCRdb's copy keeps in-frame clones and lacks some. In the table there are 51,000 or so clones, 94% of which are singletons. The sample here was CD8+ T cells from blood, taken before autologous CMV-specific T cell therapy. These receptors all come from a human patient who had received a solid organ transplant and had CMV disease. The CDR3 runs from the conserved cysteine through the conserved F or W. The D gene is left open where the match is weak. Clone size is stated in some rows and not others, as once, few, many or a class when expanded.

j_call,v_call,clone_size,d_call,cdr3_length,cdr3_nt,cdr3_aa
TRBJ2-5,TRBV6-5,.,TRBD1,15,TGTGCCAGCAGTTACTCGAGTAACAGGGGTGAGACCCAGTACTTC,CASSYSSNRGETQYF
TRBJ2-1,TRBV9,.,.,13,TGTGCCAGCAGCGTGGCCAAGGGGTATGAGCAGTTCTTC,CASSVAKGYEQFF
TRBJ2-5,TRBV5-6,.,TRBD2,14,TGTGCCAGCAGCTTTGTGGGAGGGAGGCAGACCCAGTACTTC,CASSFVGGRQTQYF
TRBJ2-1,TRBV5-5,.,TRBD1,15,TGTGCCAGCAGCGAAGAAGGGGGCACACACAATGAGCAGTTCTTC,CASSEEGGTHNEQFF
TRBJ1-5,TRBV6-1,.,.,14,TGTGCCAGCAGTGATTGGCAGGGCAATCAGCCCCAGCATTTT,CASSDWQGNQPQHF
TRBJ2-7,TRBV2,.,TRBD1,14,TGTGCCAGCAGCCCTACAGGGGGTCCCAACGAGCAGTACTTC,CASSPTGGPNEQYF
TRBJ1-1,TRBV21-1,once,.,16,TGTGCCAGCAGCCCAAGAACCGGACCATCGAACACTGAAGCTTTCTTT,CASSPRTGPSNTEAFF
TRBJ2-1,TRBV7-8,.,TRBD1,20,TGTGCCAGCAGCTCCCTACCCCTCGGGACAGTCCCGAGCTCCTACAATGAGCAGTTCTTC,CASSSLPLGTVPSSYNEQFF
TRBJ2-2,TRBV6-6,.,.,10,TGTGCCAGCATGGCGGAGGTGCTGTTTTTT,CASMAEVLFF
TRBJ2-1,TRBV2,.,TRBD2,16,TGTGCCAGCAGCGAACTAGCGACCCGCTCCTACAATGAGCAGTTCTTC,CASSELATRSYNEQFF
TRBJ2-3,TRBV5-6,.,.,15,TGTGCCAGCAGCTCGGGACCGGGCTTGGGGGATACGCAGTATTTT,CASSSGPGLGDTQYF
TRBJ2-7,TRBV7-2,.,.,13,TGTGCCAGCAGCTTGAGCTACTCCTACGAGCAGTACTTC,CASSLSYSYEQYF
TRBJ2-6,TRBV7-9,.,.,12,TGTGCCAGCAGCTCGGCATTTAACGTCCTGACTTTC,CASSSAFNVLTF
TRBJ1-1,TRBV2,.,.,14,TGTGCCAGCAGTACCGGGGGGATGAACACTGAAGCTTTCTTT,CASSTGGMNTEAFF
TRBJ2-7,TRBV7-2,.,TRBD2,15,TGTGCCAGCAGCTTAGGCGGGGCGGGAGACTACGAGCAGTACTTC,CASSLGGAGDYEQYF
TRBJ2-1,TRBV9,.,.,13,TGTGCCAGCAGCGTGGGGGGTAGTGGTGAGCAGTTCTTC,CASSVGGSGEQFF
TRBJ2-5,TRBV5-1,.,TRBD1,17,TGCGCCAGCAGCGATCCCCCGGGACAGGGAATCCAAGAGACCCAGTACTTC,CASSDPPGQGIQETQYF
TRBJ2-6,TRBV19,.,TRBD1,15,TGTGCCACCAAGACAGGGGAGTCTGGGGCCAACGTCCTGACTTTC,CATKTGESGANVLTF
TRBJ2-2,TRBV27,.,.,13,TGTGCCAGCAGTCCGCCAGGTACCGGGGAGCTGTTTTTT,CASSPPGTGELFF
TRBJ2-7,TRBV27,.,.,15,TGTGCCAGCAGTTTATCGGTAGGGAGCGCTGCCGAGCAGTACTTC,CASSLSVGSAAEQYF
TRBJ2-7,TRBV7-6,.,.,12,TGTGCCAGCAGCCCCAGGGCCCACGAGCAGTACTTC,CASSPRAHEQYF
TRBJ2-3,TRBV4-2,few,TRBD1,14,TGTGCCAGCAGCCATGGACAGGGTGCGGATACGCAGTATTTT,CASSHGQGADTQYF
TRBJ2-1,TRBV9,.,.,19,TGTGCCAGCAGCCGTCAACAATTCCGGACGTTGAGCTCCTACAATGAGCAGTTCTTC,CASSRQQFRTLSSYNEQFF
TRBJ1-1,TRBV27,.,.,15,TGTGCCAGCACCTTCTCGGCGGGGGCGAACACTGAAGCTTTCTTT,CASTFSAGANTEAFF
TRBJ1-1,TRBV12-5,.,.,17,TGTGCTAGTGGTTTAATGGTGAGGAGTGGGGGTGGAGGTGAAGCTTTCTTT,CASGLMVRSGGGGEAFF
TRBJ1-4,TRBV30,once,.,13,TGTGCCTGGAGAGGACGCGGTAATGAAAAACTGTTTTTT,CAWRGRGNEKLFF
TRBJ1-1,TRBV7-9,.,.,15,TGTGCCAGCAGCCCCTGGCAAGGCTCGAACACTGAAGCTTTCTTT,CASSPWQGSNTEAFF
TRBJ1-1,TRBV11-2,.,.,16,TGTGCCAGCAGCTTAGATCGGGAATTGCCGAACACTGAAGCTTTCTTT,CASSLDRELPNTEAFF
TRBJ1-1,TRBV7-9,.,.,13,TGTGCCAGCAGCTTAGATTCGAACACTGAAGCTTTCTTT,CASSLDSNTEAFF
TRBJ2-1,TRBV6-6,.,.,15,TGTGCCAGCAGTTACCCAGAGGGCTCCTACAATGAGCAGTTCTTC,CASSYPEGSYNEQFF
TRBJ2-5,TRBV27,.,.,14,TGTGCCAGCAGTTTGTTTCAGGGGCAGGAGACCCAGTACTTC,CASSLFQGQETQYF
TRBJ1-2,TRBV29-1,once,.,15,TGCAGCGCTGACATTCCGCCCGACAATAACTATGGCTACACCTTC,CSADIPPDNNYGYTF
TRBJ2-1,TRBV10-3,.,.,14,TGTGCCATCAGTGCAGGGCCGGAATACAATGAGCAGTTCTTC,CAISAGPEYNEQFF
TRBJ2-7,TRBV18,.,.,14,TGTGCCAGCTCACCGATGGATAACAACTACGAGCAGTACTTC,CASSPMDNNYEQYF
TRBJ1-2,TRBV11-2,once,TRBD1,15,TGTGCCAGCAGCTCGGACAGGGTGGATAACTATGGCTACACCTTC,CASSSDRVDNYGYTF
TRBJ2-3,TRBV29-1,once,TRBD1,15,TGCAGCGCGGTCGGACAGGGACATTTTACAGATACGCAGTATTTT,CSAVGQGHFTDTQYF
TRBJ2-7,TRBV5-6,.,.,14,TGTGCCAGCAGCTTTCGACATTCACTCTACGAGCAGTACTTC,CASSFRHSLYEQYF
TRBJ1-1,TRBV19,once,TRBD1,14,TGTGCCAGTAGTGATACAGGGGAATGGACTGAAGCTTTCTTT,CASSDTGEWTEAFF
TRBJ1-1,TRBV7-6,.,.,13,TGTGCCAGCAGCTCCCCCCTTATCACTGAAGCTTTCTTT,CASSSPLITEAFF
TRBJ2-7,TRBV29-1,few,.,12,TGCAGCGCCGATGGGGCGGGGTTCGAGCAGTACTTC,CSADGAGFEQYF
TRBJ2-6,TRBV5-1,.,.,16,TGCGCCAGCAGCTTGGACAGGAACCCTGGGGCCAACGTCCTGACTTTC,CASSLDRNPGANVLTF
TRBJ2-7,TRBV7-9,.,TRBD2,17,TGTGCCAGCAGCTTAGTCCTCGCGCGGGAGGAGGCGTACGAGCAGTACTTC,CASSLVLAREEAYEQYF
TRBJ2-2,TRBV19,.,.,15,TGTGCCAGTAGTATTGCCAGGTCGAACACCGGGGAGCTGTTTTTT,CASSIARSNTGELFF
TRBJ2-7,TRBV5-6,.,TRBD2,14,TGTGCCAGCAGCTTGGAATGGACTAGCGTCGAGCAGTACTTC,CASSLEWTSVEQYF
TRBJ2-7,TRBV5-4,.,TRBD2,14,TGTGCCAGCAGCTTGGACGGGACTAGTGACGAGCAGTACTTC,CASSLDGTSDEQYF
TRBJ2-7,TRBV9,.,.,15,TGTGCCAGCAGCGCGACGGGGGACGGGATGTACGAGCAGTACTTC,CASSATGDGMYEQYF
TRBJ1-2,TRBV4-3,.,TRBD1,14,TGCGCCAGCAGCCCAGGGACAGGGAGCTATGGCTACACCTTC,CASSPGTGSYGYTF
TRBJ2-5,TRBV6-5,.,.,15,TGTGCCAGCAGCCCTCCAGCCAGACACCAAGAGACCCAGTACTTC,CASSPPARHQETQYF
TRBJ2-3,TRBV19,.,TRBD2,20,TGTGCCAGTAGTGGGATCGGACTAGCGGTCCAAGATGGGGGCACAGATACGCAGTATTTT,CASSGIGLAVQDGGTDTQYF